The source of this TCR beta chain is a study of blood T cell repertoires in COVID-19. Background on the study: Sources were T cells, B-cell-depleted T cells, or PBMCs; the material itself was cDNA or gDNA.

Patients from Seattle were sampled longitudinally, starting during active infection. This CDR3 is built from 16 residues. The germline V and J ends were trimmed by 0 bases and 8 bases, with 16 bases remaining between them. Germline CDR1 and CDR2: SGHVS and FQNEAQ. TCRdb's copy holds only in-frame clones and misses some; the assay was immunoSEQ multiplex PCR. The sample shows a few hundred thousand clones, 90% of them seen only once. The sample taken for sequencing was peripheral blood. The receptor was isolated from a woman aged 25 to 45 with COVID-19, enrolled during active disease. The chain recombines TRBV7-8 with TRBJ1-4; D is ambiguous. This CDR3 is CASSLAPWTGREKLFF. The CDR3 region has the DNA TGTGCCAGCAGCTTAGCGCCTTGGACTGGGAGGGAAAAACTGTTTTTT. The full variable domain, rest sourced from reference TRBV7-8 and TRBJ1-4, is GAGVSQSPRYKVAKRGQDVALRCDPISGHVSLFWYQQALGQGPEFLTYFQNEAQLDKSGLPSDRFFAERPEGSVSTLKIQRTQQEDSAVYLCASSLAPWTGREKLFFGSGTQLSVL.